These 27 T cell receptor beta chains were all obtained from the same sample, sequenced in a study of blood T cell repertoires in COVID-19. Profiling relied on immunoSEQ multiplex PCR, and the TCRdb table lists in-frame clones only, not all of them. Seen here are about 160,000 clones, around 80% observed once, and the top ten hold around 10%. Sequencing was carried out using peripheral blood. The origin of the receptors is an elderly woman with active or convalescent COVID-19.

V gene TRBV12-3 or TRBV12-4 combines with J gene TRBJ2-3; D remains ambiguous. The ends were cut back, 5 bases at V and 6 bases at J, with 9 bases in the middle. The CDR3 consists of 12 residues. CDR3: CASSPRTDTQYF. The CDR3 coding sequence is TGTGCCAGCAGTCCTAGAACCGATACGCAGTATTTT.

V is TRBV9 and J is TRBJ1-5; 7 bases align to TRBD1. Germline V gene lookup returns CDR1 SGDLS and CDR2 YYNGEE. The CDR3 runs 16 residues. V lost 3 bases to trimming and J lost 2 bases; unmatched junction nucleotides: 8. CDR3 protein: CASSEGAGGGNQPQHF. Written as DNA, the CDR3 is TGTGCCAGCAGCGAGGGGGCGGGTGGTGGCAATCAGCCCCAGCATTTT.

The chain couples TRBV6-5 to TRBJ1-2, with TRBD1 as a possible D gene (5 bases). V lost 0 bases and J lost 5, with 10 bases in between. Looked up from germline, CDR1 is MNHEY and CDR2 is SVGAGI. There are 14 residues in the CDR3. CDR3 amino acids: CASSYSAPGYGYTF. CDR3 coding DNA: TGTGCCAGCAGTTACTCGGCGCCAGGGTATGGCTACACCTTC.

The rearrangement uses TRBV19 and TRBJ1-2, with D uncertain. Germline V lookup: CDR1 LNHDA, CDR2 SQIVND (reference sequence). The V and J ends lost 5 bases and 8 bases respectively, with 12 bases between them. The CDR3 extends over 12 amino acids. CDR3 amino acids: CASSSPGGGYTF. CDR3 in DNA: TGTGCCAGTAGTTCCCCAGGAGGGGGCTACACCTTC.

The chain carries TRBV27 and TRBJ2-4, with 11 bases that match TRBD1. With V trimmed by 2 bases and J by 2 bases, 2 bases remained unmatched. The CDR3 consists of 16 residues. Germline CDR1 MNHEY, CDR2 SMNVEV (reference sequence). The CDR3 nucleotides read TGTGCCAGCAGTTTAGGGACAGGGGGACCCAAAAACATTCAGTACTTC. Its translation is CASSLGTGGPKNIQYF.

The chain joins TRBV27 to TRBJ1-1; 9 nucleotides match TRBD1. V lost 5 bases, J lost 11 bases, and 15 bases stayed unmatched. The CDR3 loop spans 15 amino acids. Germline V lookup: CDR1 MNHEY, CDR2 SMNVEV (reference sequence). The CDR3 DNA reads as TGTGCCAGCAGTCCAGACAGGGGGAAAGGGAGGGACGCTTTCTTT. It translates to CASSPDRGKGRDAFF.

J is TRBJ1-3 and V is TRBV6-5; no clear D gene. This CDR3 contains 15 residues. Germline V gene lookup returns CDR1 MNHEY and CDR2 SVGAGI. Trimming removed 7 bases from V and 0 bases from J, with 13 bases in between. The CDR3 region has the DNA TGTGCCAGCACCCGAAACAGAAACTCTGGAAACACCATATATTTT. The encoded protein is CASTRNRNSGNTIYF.

This chain joins TRBV4-2 and TRBJ2-2; 8 nucleotides agree with TRBD1. The CDR3 sequence is 14 residues long. The ends lost 1 base at V and 5 bases at J; junction bases unmatched: 0. Per the germline V gene, CDR1 is LGHNA and CDR2 is YNFKEQ. The CDR3 DNA sequence: TGTGCCAGCAGCCAAGGGACAGGGACCGGGGAGCTGTTTTTT. Its translation: CASSQGTGTGELFF.

This clone appeared a single time. The rearrangement joins TRBV6-5 to TRBJ2-2, with D possibly being TRBD2 (6 bases). Germline lookup yields CDR1 MNHEY and CDR2 SVGAGI. Between the trimmed V and J ends, which lost 2 bases and 4 bases, there was a span of 14 bases. The CDR3 is 16 amino acids. The CDR3 loop is CASSYGTLQGTGELFF. The CDR3 DNA sequence: TGTGCCAGCAGTTACGGGACTCTTCAAGGCACCGGGGAGCTGTTTTTT.

This clone was observed a handful of times. The chain has TRBV10-1 and TRBJ2-2; D possibly corresponds to TRBD2 (7 bases). This CDR3 spans 15 amino acids. Germline V gene sequence: CDR1 WNHNN, CDR2 SYGVQD (reference sequence). Trimming removed 10 bases from V and 5 bases from J, with 20 bases in between. This chain's CDR3 is CANPRGGGKTGELFF. The DNA of the CDR3 is TGCGCCAACCCCCGGGGAGGGGGTAAAACCGGGGAGCTGTTTTTT.

The chain has TRBV6-5 and TRBJ1-1, with 8 bases lining up with TRBD1. There are 15 residues in the CDR3. CDR1 and CDR2 (germline): MNHEY, SVGAGI. Unmatched junction bases numbered 7, after V lost 3 bases and J lost 4 bases. Written as DNA, the CDR3 is TGTGCCAGCAGTTATAATCACCAGGGGGCCACTGAAGCTTTCTTT. Encoded protein: CASSYNHQGATEAFF.

The chain carries TRBV7-8 and TRBJ1-6; D call uncertain. Trimming removed 5 bases from V and 10 bases from J, with 12 bases in between. The CDR3 is 13 amino acids. Germline lookup yields CDR1 SGHVS and CDR2 FQNEAQ. CDR3 in DNA: TGTGCCAGCAGCCCAAGTAGGCGGTCACCCCTCCACTTT. The encoded protein is CASSPSRRSPLHF.

There are a few counts of this clone. J is TRBJ1-2 and V is TRBV5-1; TRBD1 matches 9 bases. From germline, CDR1 is SGHRS and CDR2 YFSETQ. CDR3 size: 15 residues. The ends lost 2 bases at V and 8 bases at J; junction bases unmatched: 10. For the CDR3, the DNA is TGCGCCAGCAGCTTCCAGATCGGGACAGGGCGCGGCTACACCTTC. Translated: CASSFQIGTGRGYTF.

The chain couples TRBV2 to TRBJ2-2, with 9 bases aligning to TRBD1. This CDR3 has 17 amino acids. The germline V gene encodes CDR1 SNHLY and CDR2 FYNNEI. With V trimmed by 6 bases and J by 4 bases, 12 bases remained unmatched. The CDR3 DNA sequence: TGTGCCAGCAGCCAAAAGGGGACAGGGTTGGTCACCGGGGAGCTGTTTTTT. Encoded protein: CASSQKGTGLVTGELFF.

The chain employs TRBV20-1 and TRBJ2-7; 9 bases map to TRBD2. The junction had 8 bases not matched to a gene; V was cut back by 6 bases and J by 2 bases. CDR3 length: 14 residues. Germline CDR1 reads DFQATT; CDR2 reads SNEGSKA (reference sequence). CDR3 nucleotides: TGCAGTGCGAGTGGTGGCGGGGGGGCCTACGAGCAGTACTTC. This codes for CSASGGGGAYEQYF.

The chain joins TRBV9 to TRBJ1-3, with D tentatively TRBD1 (6 bases). The V end was cut by 3 bases, the J end by 0 bases, with 13 bases between. Per germline, CDR1 SGDLS and CDR2 YYNGEE. The CDR3 length is 16 residues. CDR3 DNA: TGTGCCAGCAGCGCCCGGGACACCAACTCTGGAAACACCATATATTTT. Amino acids: CASSARDTNSGNTIYF.

J is TRBJ1-5 and V is TRBV12-3 or TRBV12-4; D is undetermined. The CDR3 has 12 amino acids. The V end lost 5 bases, the J end lost 6 bases, and 8 bases lay between the germline ends. CDR3 amino acids: CASSRDFQPQHF. DNA for the CDR3: TGTGCCAGCAGTCGGGATTTTCAGCCCCAGCATTTT.

V and J are TRBV3-1 (or the pseudogene TRBV3-2) and TRBJ1-2; 12 bases map to TRBD1. Trimming took 4 bases from V and 6 from J; bases not matched to a gene: 12. This CDR3 comprises 17 residues. Germline CDR1 reads LGHDT; CDR2 reads YNNKEL (reference sequence). CDR3 sequence reads: CASSRPRGQGASHGYTF. As DNA, the CDR3 is TGTGCCAGCAGCCGCCCCAGGGGACAGGGGGCATCTCATGGCTACACCTTC.

The chain uses TRBV6-5 and TRBJ2-2, with a tentative D call TRBD1 (6 bases). Trimming took off 7 bases at V and 6 bases at J, with 15 bases between the two ends. The CDR3 totals 14 residues. Per the germline V gene, CDR1 is MNHEY and CDR2 is SVGAGI. The CDR3 sequence: CASKTNRAAGELFF. The CDR3 DNA reads as TGTGCCAGCAAGACAAACAGGGCTGCCGGGGAGCTGTTTTTT.

The rearrangement uses TRBV19 and TRBJ1-5; 7 nucleotides align to TRBD1. The length of the CDR3 is 16 residues. Germline-derived CDR1 and CDR2 are LNHDA and SQIVND (reference sequence). V was clipped by 6 bases and J by 3 bases; unmatched bases: 11. The CDR3 loop reads CASSSPLGQNNQPQHF. CDR3 sequence (DNA): TGTGCCAGTAGCTCACCCTTGGGACAGAACAATCAGCCCCAGCATTTT.

The chain carries TRBV7-9 and TRBJ1-3; tentatively, D is TRBD1 (5 bases). This CDR3 region has 17 residues. V lost 5 bases and J 0 bases, leaving 17 bases between the germline ends. Germline loops: CDR1 SEHNR, CDR2 FQNEAQ (reference sequence). CDR3 residues: CASSPGGSGPSGNTIYF. The CDR3 DNA follows: TGTGCCAGCAGCCCGGGGGGTAGCGGGCCCTCTGGAAACACCATATATTTT.

The chain uses TRBV19 and TRBJ2-1, with TRBD2 as a possible D gene (7 bases). The CDR3 is 13 amino acids. Trimming left V 9 bases short and J 3 bases short, with 12 bases between. Germline V CDR1 and CDR2: LNHDA, SQIVND (reference sequence). CDR3 nucleotide sequence: TGTGCCAGCAGGGGCGGGGGCTACAATGAGCAGTTCTTC. Its translation is CASRGGGYNEQFF.

V gene TRBV11-3 combines with J gene TRBJ1-4; D is undetermined. The CDR3 sequence is 15 residues long. The V gene lost 5 bases and the J gene lost 4 bases, with 14 bases spanning the gap. Germline V gene sequence: CDR1 SGHNT, CDR2 YENEEA. The CDR3: CASSPRLEGNEKLFF. In nucleotides, the CDR3 is TGTGCCAGCAGCCCTAGGTTGGAGGGTAATGAAAAACTGTTTTTT.

This chain connects TRBV4-3 to TRBJ2-3; D is perhaps TRBD2 (5 bases). This CDR3 comprises 16 residues. The V end lost 4 bases, the J end lost 4 bases, and 18 bases lay between the germline ends. CDR1 is LGHNA, CDR2 YSLEER, per germline. The CDR3 DNA reads as TGCGCCAGCAGCCCCGGAGGTGCACGGGGAGCAGATACGCAGTATTTT. Its translation is CASSPGGARGADTQYF.

The V call is TRBV30, the J call TRBJ1-6; TRBD1 matches 8 bases. Germline CDR1 GTSNPN, CDR2 SVGIG (reference sequence). Germline trimming cut 6 bases from V and 4 bases from J; bases unmatched to any gene: 2. This CDR3 has 13 amino acids. CDR3 nucleotides: TGTGCCTGCAGACAGGGGTATAATTCACCCCTCCACTTT. It is translated as CACRQGYNSPLHF. The complete variable domain, with remaining parts taken from reference TRBV30 and TRBJ1-6, reads SQTIHQWPATLVQPVGSPLSLECTVEGTSNPNLYWYRQAAGRGLQLLFYSVGIGQISSEVPQNLSASRPQDRQFILSSKKLLLSDSGFYLCACRQGYNSPLHFGNGTRLTVT.

The gene calls are TRBV7-2 and TRBJ2-1, with 8 bases that match TRBD1. The CDR3 consists of 14 residues. Trimming cost V 5 bases and J 5 bases; bases outside gene matches: 5. Per the germline V gene, CDR1 is SGHTA and CDR2 is FQGNSA. In nucleotides, the CDR3 is TGTGCCAGCAGCCTGGACAGGGCGAACAATGAGCAGTTCTTC. Protein product: CASSLDRANNEQFF.

The chain recombines TRBV3-1 (or the pseudogene TRBV3-2) with TRBJ2-3; D may be TRBD2 (7 bases). The CDR3 is 16 residues long. Germline V gene data show CDR1 as LGHDT and CDR2 as YNNKEL (reference sequence). The V end was cut by 0 bases, the J end by 4 bases, with 14 bases between. The DNA of the CDR3 is TGTGCCAGCAGCCAAGACAGTGGGGGGGCCTCAGATACGCAGTATTTT. It specifies CASSQDSGGASDTQYF.